This TCR beta chain was sequenced during a study of OX40 agonist ivuxolimab in advanced cancers. The germline V gene encodes CDR1 SGHNT and CDR2 YENEEA. V lost 2 bases to trimming and J lost 12 bases, with 8 bases between them. The CDR3 extends over 11 amino acids. This clone is a singleton in its sample. Its cognate antigen is unknown. Findings and limits, study-wide: Researchers report that CD8+ T cells had, on average, more expanded clones than CD4+. Nonresponders, in some cases, also had low normalized T-cell clonal expansion.

Excluded were patients having autoimmune disease history or systemic immunosuppression. Assay: immunoSEQ multiplex PCR; the TCRdb copy retains only in-frame clones and omits some. Of around 94,000 clones listed, under 95% were seen once; the top ten hold about 3.4%. The chain combines TRBV11-3 with TRBJ2-1; D call uncertain. This TCR derives from an adult with an advanced solid tumor such as melanoma, head and neck, liver or kidney cancer. The sequencing used CD4+ or CD8+ T cells sorted from blood, collected in a trial of the OX40 agonist ivuxolimab. The CDR3 DNA reads as TGTGCCAGCAGCTTACAGGTGTGGCAGTTCTTC. It yields the protein CASSLQVWQFF.